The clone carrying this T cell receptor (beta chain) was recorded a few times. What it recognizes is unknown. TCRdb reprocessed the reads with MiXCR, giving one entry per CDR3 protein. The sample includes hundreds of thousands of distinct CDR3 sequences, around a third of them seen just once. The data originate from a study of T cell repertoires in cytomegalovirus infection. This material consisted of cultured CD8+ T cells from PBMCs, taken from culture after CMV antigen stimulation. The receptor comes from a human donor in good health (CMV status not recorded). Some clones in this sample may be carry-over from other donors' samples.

The CDR3 region is CASSIIWDRAYNEQFF. CDR3 DNA: TGTGCCAGTAGTATAATCTGGGACAGGGCCTACAATGAGCAGTTCTTC. The V call is TRBV19, the J call TRBJ2-1; 9 nucleotides agree with TRBD1. The CDR3 spans 16 residues. Germline CDR1 is LNHDA and CDR2 is SQIVND (reference sequence). J lost 2 bases, V lost 2 bases, and 4 bases had no gene match.